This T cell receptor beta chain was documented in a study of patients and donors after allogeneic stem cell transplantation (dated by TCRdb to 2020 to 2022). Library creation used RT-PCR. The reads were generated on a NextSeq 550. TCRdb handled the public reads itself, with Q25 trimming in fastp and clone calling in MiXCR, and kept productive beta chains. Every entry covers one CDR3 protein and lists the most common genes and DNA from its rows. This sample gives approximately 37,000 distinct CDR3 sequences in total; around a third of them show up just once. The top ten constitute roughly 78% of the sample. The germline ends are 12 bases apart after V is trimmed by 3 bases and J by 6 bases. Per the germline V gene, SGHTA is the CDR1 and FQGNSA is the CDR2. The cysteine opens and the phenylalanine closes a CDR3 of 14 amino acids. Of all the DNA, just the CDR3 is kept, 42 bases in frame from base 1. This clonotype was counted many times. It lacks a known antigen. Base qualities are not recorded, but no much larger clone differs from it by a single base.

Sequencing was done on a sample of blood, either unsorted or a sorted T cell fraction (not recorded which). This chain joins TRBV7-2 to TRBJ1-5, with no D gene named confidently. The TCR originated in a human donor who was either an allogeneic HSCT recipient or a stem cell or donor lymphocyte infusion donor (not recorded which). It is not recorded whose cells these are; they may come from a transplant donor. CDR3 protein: CASSFWLGSQPQHF. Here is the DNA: TGTGCCAGCAGCTTTTGGTTAGGTAGTCAGCCCCAGCATTTT.